This TCR beta chain was recorded in a study of blood T cell repertoires in COVID-19. Looking at the study overall: PBMCs, B-cell-depleted T cells, or T cells were the source of the cDNA or gDNA that made up the material.

The germline gives CDR1 MDHEN, CDR2 SYDVKM. This CDR3 contains 14 residues. Trimming removed 2 bases at V and 3 bases at J, with 10 bases between. This table comes from immunoSEQ multiplex PCR, and its TCRdb copy is limited to in-frame clones, with some not included. The data contain some 180,000 clones, about 90% of them singletons. Sequenced input: peripheral blood. The origin of this receptor is a man aged 50 or older with acute or convalescent COVID-19. The chain couples TRBV28 to TRBJ1-2; no reliable D call. The chain's CDR3 is CASSLVEGDYGYTF. Here the CDR3 DNA reads TGTGCCAGCAGTTTAGTTGAGGGAGACTATGGCTACACCTTC.